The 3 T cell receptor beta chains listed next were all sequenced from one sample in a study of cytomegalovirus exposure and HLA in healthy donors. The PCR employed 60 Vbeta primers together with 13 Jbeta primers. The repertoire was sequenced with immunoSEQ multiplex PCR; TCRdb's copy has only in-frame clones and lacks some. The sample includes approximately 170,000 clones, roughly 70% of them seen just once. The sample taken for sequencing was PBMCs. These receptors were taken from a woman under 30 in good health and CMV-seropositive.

CDR3 region: CASSPGQGRLGAEAFF. The CDR3, as DNA: TGTGCCAGCAGCCCCGGACAGGGGAGGCTAGGGGCTGAAGCTTTCTTT. The chain recombines TRBV7-6 with TRBJ1-1; TRBD1 agrees at 9 bases. V was pared by 5 bases and J by 6 bases, with 13 bases of the junction left unmatched. The germline V gene encodes CDR1 SGHVS and CDR2 FNYEAQ. CDR3 size: 16 residues. Supplemented by reference TRBV7-6 and TRBJ1-1, the full variable domain reads GAGVSQSPRYKVTKRGQDVALRCDPISGHVSLYWYRQALGQGPEFLTYFNYEAQQDKSGLPNDRFSAERPEGSISTLTIQRTEQRDSAMYRCASSPGQGRLGAEAFFGQGTRLTVV.

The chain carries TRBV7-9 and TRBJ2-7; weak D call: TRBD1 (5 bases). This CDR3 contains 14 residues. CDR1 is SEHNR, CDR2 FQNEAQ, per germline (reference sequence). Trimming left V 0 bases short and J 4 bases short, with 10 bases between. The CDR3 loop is CASSLAGQGYEQYF. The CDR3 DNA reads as TGTGCCAGCAGCTTAGCCGGGCAGGGTTACGAGCAGTACTTC.

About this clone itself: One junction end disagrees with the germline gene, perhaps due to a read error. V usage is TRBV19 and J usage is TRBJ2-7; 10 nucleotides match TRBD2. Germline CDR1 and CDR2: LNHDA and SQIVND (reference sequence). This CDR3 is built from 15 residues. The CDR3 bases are TGTGCCAGTAGTGAACCGGGACTAGCGTCCTCCGAGCAGTACTTC. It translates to CASSEPGLASSEQYF.